Listed below are T cell receptor beta chains from one sample, sequenced in a study of T cells in Graves' hyperthyroidism and ophthalmopathy. TCRdb itself ran the multiplex PCR reads through MiXCR, one entry per CDR3 protein. The sample shows approximately 420,000 distinct CDR3 sequences, under 15% of them seen only once. Sequenced: blood. All receptors come from a woman aged 25 to 39 with Graves' hyperthyroidism. The CDR3 runs from the conserved cysteine through the conserved F or W. Fields, in order: J gene, CDR3 length, V gene, clone size, D gene, CDR3 DNA, CDR3 protein. A D gene is named only where the DNA matches it firmly. Not every row has a clone size; where given, it reads once, few, many or a size class.

TRBJ1-1,13,TRBV3-1,many,TRBD1,TGTGCCAGCACCCGGGACAGCGGGACTGAAGCTTTCTTT,CASTRDSGTEAFF
TRBJ2-3,13,TRBV20-1,many,.,TGCAGTGCTCCGACTAGTTCCTCAGATACGCAGTATTTT,CSAPTSSSDTQYF
TRBJ2-1,17,TRBV6-5,few,.,TGTGCCAGCAGTTACCGAATCACAGGGAGCTCCTACAATGAGCAGTTCTTC,CASSYRITGSSYNEQFF
TRBJ2-1,11,TRBV11-2,many,.,TGTGCCAGCAGTTGGACGGGGAAGCAGTTCTTC,CASSWTGKQFF
TRBJ1-5,14,TRBV6-1,many,TRBD1,TGTGCCAGCAGCTACGACAGGGGAAATCAGCCCCAGCATTTT,CASSYDRGNQPQHF
TRBJ2-7,15,TRBV20-1,.,.,TGCAGTGCTACCCAGAGGGGAACTAGCCTCTACGAGCAGTACTTC,CSATQRGTSLYEQYF
TRBJ1-5,15,TRBV5-1,.,.,TGCGCCAGCAGCTTCGGGGGGTATAGCAATCAGCCCCAGCATTTT,CASSFGGYSNQPQHF
TRBJ1-3,20,TRBV11-2,.,.,TGTGCCAGCAGTCTTAGTACGGAGGATCTAGTAGGTCGCTCTGGAAACACCATATATTTT,CASSLSTEDLVGRSGNTIYF
TRBJ2-5,13,TRBV9,.,TRBD2,TGTGCCAGCAGCCCTGGGGAGGGAGAGACCCAGTACTTC,CASSPGEGETQYF
TRBJ2-3,16,TRBV5-4,few,TRBD2,TGTGCCAGCAGCCCGGAGCCGGGACTAGCGAGAGATACGCAGTATTTT,CASSPEPGLARDTQYF
TRBJ2-6,19,TRBV4-2,few,.,TGTGCCAGCAGCCAGGCGGTCGTCCACCAGGGTACTGGGGCCAACGTCCTGACTTTC,CASSQAVVHQGTGANVLTF
TRBJ1-4,15,TRBV5-1,few,.,TGCGCCAGCAGCTTGACAGGGTTGTCTAATGAAAAACTGTTTTTT,CASSLTGLSNEKLFF
TRBJ1-1,15,TRBV12-3/TRBV12-4,.,.,TGTGCCAGCAGTTTTTATTTGGACAACCATCCTGAAGCTTTCTTT,CASSFYLDNHPEAFF
TRBJ2-3,20,TRBV7-3,many,TRBD2,TGTGCCAGCAGCTTTCCGGCTCCAGGGACTAGCGGGAGCTTCACAGATACGCAGTATTTT,CASSFPAPGTSGSFTDTQYF
TRBJ2-6,15,TRBV19,.,.,TGTGCCAGTAGTCCAACCTGGCCTGGGGCCAACGTCCTGACTTTC,CASSPTWPGANVLTF
TRBJ2-1,16,TRBV4-2,few,TRBD2,TGTGCCAGCAGCCAAGACCCCAGCGGGAGGTGGAATGAGCAGTTCTTC,CASSQDPSGRWNEQFF
TRBJ1-1,14,TRBV5-1,few,TRBD1,TGCGCCAGCAGCAGGACAGGGTCGGACACTGAAGCTTTCTTT,CASSRTGSDTEAFF
TRBJ2-1,15,TRBV4-1,.,TRBD1,TGCGCCAGCAGCAGATTTGGGACAGCCAACAATGAGCAGTTCTTC,CASSRFGTANNEQFF
TRBJ2-7,15,TRBV6-6,many,TRBD1,TGTGCCAGCAGTTACGTGGAGACAGGGGGGGACGAGCAGTACTTC,CASSYVETGGDEQYF
TRBJ2-5,15,TRBV6-1,many,TRBD2,TGTGCCAGCAGACTAACTAGCGGGAACCAAGAGACCCAGTACTTC,CASRLTSGNQETQYF
TRBJ1-5,14,TRBV6-1,few,TRBD1,TGTGCCAGCAGTGAAATCAGGGGGAATCAGCCCCAGCATTTT,CASSEIRGNQPQHF
TRBJ1-1,14,TRBV28,few,TRBD1,TGTGCCAGCAGTTTAGGGACAGGGTTGGCTGAAGCTTTCTTT,CASSLGTGLAEAFF
TRBJ1-1,22,TRBV20-1,.,TRBD1,TGCAGTGCTAGAGACCGACGGACAGGGGTTATTATGGGGAGGAGTCTTTGGGCTGAAGCTTTCTTT,CSARDRRTGVIMGRSLWAEAFF
TRBJ1-1,15,TRBV5-1,many,TRBD1,TGCGCCAGCAGCATAGGACAGGGAAAATACACTGAAGCTTTCTTT,CASSIGQGKYTEAFF
TRBJ2-3,13,TRBV20-1,.,.,TGCAGTGCTAGTTACGGGGAAACAGATACGCAGTATTTT,CSASYGETDTQYF
TRBJ2-3,14,TRBV19,.,TRBD2,TGTGCCAGTAAGGCTAGCGGGAGTAAGGATACGCAGTATTTT,CASKASGSKDTQYF
TRBJ1-5,16,TRBV12-3/TRBV12-4,many,TRBD1,TGTGCCAGCAGTTCTCGACAGGGGCATAGCAATCAGCCCCAGCATTTT,CASSSRQGHSNQPQHF
TRBJ1-1,12,TRBV10-3,many,.,TGTGCCACCATGGGCCGGGACACTGAAGCTTTCTTT,CATMGRDTEAFF
TRBJ2-2,16,TRBV19,.,.,TGTGCCAGTAGTATTCTCACAGGTAGCCCCACCGGGGAGCTGTTTTTT,CASSILTGSPTGELFF
TRBJ2-5,13,TRBV28,few,.,TGTGCCAGCAGTTTAGGCAGGGAAGGGACCCAGTACTTC,CASSLGREGTQYF
TRBJ2-7,14,TRBV25-1,.,.,TGTGCCAGCAGTGAAGGGGGGGGCGAGCACGAGCAGTACTTC,CASSEGGGEHEQYF
TRBJ2-7,14,TRBV25-1,.,.,TGTGCCAGCAGTCTTCTGGACATAGACTACGAGCAGTACTTC,CASSLLDIDYEQYF
TRBJ1-2,14,TRBV11-2,once,.,TGTGCCAGCAGCCTCGGGGCGGCGGACTATGGCTACACCTTC,CASSLGAADYGYTF
TRBJ2-5,15,TRBV28,many,.,TGTGCCAGCTCACCCCTCCGGGACTTAAAGGAGACCCAGTACTTC,CASSPLRDLKETQYF
TRBJ2-1,17,TRBV27,few,.,TGTGCCAGCAGTTCCTCAATCACACGTCCCGAATACAATGAGCAGTTCTTC,CASSSSITRPEYNEQFF
TRBJ2-1,15,TRBV5-1,.,.,TGCGCCAGCAGCTCGGACGGACCCTCCTACAATGAGCAGTTCTTC,CASSSDGPSYNEQFF
TRBJ2-1,15,TRBV5-1,many,.,TGCGCCAGCAGCTTAGACAGGCCTACCTACAATGAGCAGTTCTTC,CASSLDRPTYNEQFF
TRBJ2-3,16,TRBV7-3,many,TRBD2,TGTGCCAGCAGCTTAGCGGGAGGGCCTGTGACAGATACGCAGTATTTT,CASSLAGGPVTDTQYF
TRBJ1-5,14,TRBV20-1,few,TRBD1,TGCAGTGCCGGACAGGGGGACGGTTATCAGCCCCAGCATTTT,CSAGQGDGYQPQHF
TRBJ2-7,11,TRBV2,.,.,TGTGCCAGCAGACCGGACGGCAAGCAGTACTTC,CASRPDGKQYF
TRBJ2-2,15,TRBV5-1,once,.,TGCGCCAGCAGCGAGCTCCGGACTGAGGCCGGGGAGCTGTTTTTT,CASSELRTEAGELFF
TRBJ2-2,14,TRBV20-1,.,TRBD1,TGCAGTGCTAAACCGTACAGGGGTACCGGGGAGCTGTTTTTT,CSAKPYRGTGELFF
TRBJ2-5,13,TRBV28,many,.,TGTGCCAGCAGTTTAATATCCCAAGAGACCCAGTACTTC,CASSLISQETQYF
TRBJ2-1,14,TRBV7-8,.,.,TGTGCCAGCAGCTTTCAACCCCGGGACAATGAGCAGTTCTTC,CASSFQPRDNEQFF
TRBJ2-7,13,TRBV29-1,many,.,TGCAGCGTTGCTATCCTAGATCGATACGAGCAGTACTTC,CSVAILDRYEQYF
TRBJ1-1,14,TRBV5-1,few,.,TGCGCCAGCAGCTTGGGGGACACCCCGGTAGTAGCTTTCTTT,CASSLGDTPVVAFF
TRBJ2-7,15,TRBV20-1,many,.,TGCAGTGCTAGAGATCTTAGCAGAGTTGGGGAGGAGCAGTACTTC,CSARDLSRVGEEQYF
TRBJ2-5,13,TRBV7-2,.,TRBD2,TGTGCCAGCAGCTTAGTTAGGGAGGGGACCCAGTACTTC,CASSLVREGTQYF
TRBJ2-5,14,TRBV2,few,TRBD1,TGTGCCAGCAGCGACAGGGTAGTGAGGGAGACCCAGTACTTC,CASSDRVVRETQYF
TRBJ2-1,16,TRBV18,many,.,TGTGCCAGCTCACCGGCGGGAACCCTCTCCTACAATGAGCAGTTCTTC,CASSPAGTLSYNEQFF
TRBJ2-2,14,TRBV29-1,few,.,TGCAGCACCTACACCGCCGGGAAGGGCGGGGAGCTGTTTTTT,CSTYTAGKGGELFF